Included here is one TCR beta chain sequence, with context. The CDR3 is 13 residues long. Germline V CDR1 and CDR2: SGHTA, FQGNSA. The ends were cut back, 3 bases at V and 6 bases at J, with 11 bases in the middle. The entry originates in a study of T cell responses to AZD1222 COVID-19 vaccine. Sequencing used immunoSEQ multiplex PCR; TCRdb keeps in-frame clones, though not all of them. Among 90,000 to 150,000 clones listed, about 90% were seen once. The sample consisted of peripheral blood, taken 28 days after the second AZD1222 dose. The V gene is TRBV7-2, the J gene TRBJ1-2, with D possibly being TRBD1 (5 bases). The clonotype was recovered from an adult who received the AZD1222 COVID-19 vaccine. Here the CDR3 reads CASSLRGRNGYTF. The CDR3 nucleotides are TGTGCCAGCAGCTTGAGGGGTAGAAATGGCTACACCTTC.